A single sample is the source of the 26 T cell receptor beta chains below, sequenced in a study of shared clonotypes between healthy human individuals. Sequencing was performed with immunoSEQ multiplex PCR; in TCRdb, only in-frame clones are kept and a portion is missing. Of roughly 2 million clones in the sample, 90% to 95% are singletons; the top ten hold 0.13%. The sequencing input was naive CD4+ T cells sorted from blood. Subset noted: CD45RA+ positively selected. These receptor sequences come from a man aged 18 to 30 in good health.

The chain combines TRBV4-3 with TRBJ2-1, with D possibly being TRBD2 (6 bases). The V end was cut by 0 bases, the J end by 8 bases, with 20 bases between. CDR1 LGHNA and CDR2 YSLEER come from the germline V gene. The CDR3 spans 17 residues. The CDR3 region has the DNA TGCGCCAGCAGCCAAGATTCCCGCGGGATTATATTTCATGAGCAGTTCTTC. Protein product: CASSQDSRGIIFHEQFF.

The V and J genes are TRBV10-3 and TRBJ2-1; D might be TRBD2 (7 bases). Germline V gene lookup returns CDR1 ENHRY and CDR2 SYGVKD. The CDR3 has 16 residues. Trimming cost V 4 bases and J 1 base, with 14 bases left between them. CDR3 residues: CAISGGGAASYNEQFF. CDR3 DNA: TGTGCCATCAGTGGAGGGGGGGCCGCATCCTACAATGAGCAGTTCTTC.

The chain combines TRBV11-2 with TRBJ1-1; no clear D gene. V was cut by 6 bases and J by 11 bases, with 25 bases left in between. This CDR3 is 15 amino acids long. Germline lookup yields CDR1 SGHAT and CDR2 FQNNGV. CDR3 in amino acids: CASSFQPAPGLPAFF. The DNA of the CDR3 is TGTGCCAGCAGTTTTCAACCCGCCCCCGGGCTCCCGGCTTTCTTT.

The V gene is TRBV7-2, the J gene TRBJ2-3; 8 positions agree with TRBD2. From germline, CDR1 is SGHTA and CDR2 FQGNSA. The CDR3 has 17 amino acids. Unmatched junction bases numbered 10, after V lost 1 base and J lost 4 bases. CDR3 nucleotides: TGTGCCAGCAGCTTAGTCGAGAGCGGGAGTTGGGCAGATACGCAGTATTTT. Protein: CASSLVESGSWADTQYF.

The chain carries TRBV12-2 and TRBJ2-1; the table names TRBD1, a call not compared with the DNA. TRBV12-2 is recorded as a pseudogene. The CDR3 length is 14 residues. The CDR3 here is CASPGRGPYNEQFF. In DNA, the CDR3 is TGTGCAAGTCCTGGCAGGGGGCCCTACAATGAGCAGTTCTTC.

The V and J genes are TRBV6-1 and TRBJ1-1; 7 nucleotides align to TRBD1. The CDR3 extends over 15 amino acids. V lost 6 bases and J lost 4; bases outside the gene matches: 11. Germline loops: CDR1 MNHNS, CDR2 SASEGT. The CDR3 nucleotides read TGTGCCAGCAGGGACAGGCCCTTTGGGGGCACTGAAGCTTTCTTT. Protein sequence: CASRDRPFGGTEAFF.

On this clone itself: Other DNA variants within this sample encode the same CDR3. The rearrangement uses TRBV6-5 and TRBJ1-5; D is uncertain. The ends were cut back, 0 bases at V and 7 bases at J, with 7 bases in the middle. Per the germline V gene, CDR1 is MNHEY and CDR2 is SVGAGI. CDR3 length equals 13 residues. CDR3 in amino acids: CASSYSRWQPQHF. The CDR3 DNA reads TGTGCCAGCAGTTACTCGAGATGGCAGCCCCAGCATTTT.

The chain carries TRBV6-6 and TRBJ2-3, with TRBD1 matching over 9 bases. Trimming removed 4 bases from V and 0 bases from J; junction bases left unmatched: 5. This CDR3 comprises 16 residues. Germline-derived CDR1 and CDR2 are MNHNY and SVGAGI (reference sequence). For the CDR3, the DNA is TGTGCCAGCAGTTTACAGGGGGCCCTTAGCACAGATACGCAGTATTTT. The encoded protein is CASSLQGALSTDTQYF.

The rearrangement links TRBV6-6 to TRBJ2-3; D remains ambiguous. Germline-derived CDR1 and CDR2 are MNHNY and SVGAGI (reference sequence). V lost 5 bases and J lost 5, with 8 bases in between. The CDR3 sequence is 12 residues long. Written as DNA, the CDR3 is TGTGCCAGCAGTGGTGACCAAGATACGCAGTATTTT. Translation: CASSGDQDTQYF.

The chain is built from TRBV25-1 and TRBJ1-6; a possible D gene is TRBD1 (6 bases). This CDR3 is 12 amino acids long. Trimming shortened V by 6 bases and J by 9 bases, and 9 bases separated the two germline ends. Germline V gives CDR1 MGHDK, CDR2 SYGVNS. The CDR3 DNA sequence: TGTGCCAGCAGCCAACAGGGTTCACCCCTCCACTTT. Amino acid sequence: CASSQQGSPLHF.

This chain joins TRBV30 and TRBJ2-5; tentatively, D is TRBD1 (5 bases). This CDR3 has 16 amino acids. The germline CDR1 and CDR2 sequences are GTSNPN and SVGIG (reference sequence). The V and J ends lost 2 bases and 1 base respectively, with 17 bases between them. The CDR3 coding sequence is TGTGCCTGGAGTCAAGGGGCAGGGTCGCTCCAAGAGACCCAGTACTTC. Translation gives CAWSQGAGSLQETQYF.

This chain connects TRBV5-1 to TRBJ2-3; TRBD2 matches at 9 bases. Germline V gives CDR1 SGHRS, CDR2 YFSETQ. With V trimmed by 7 bases and J by 5 bases, 5 bases remained unmatched. CDR3 length: 13 amino acids. The CDR3 DNA follows: TGCGCCAGCTGGGGTAGCGGGAGAGATACGCAGTATTTT. Translating it yields CASWGSGRDTQYF.

V usage is TRBV6-5 and J usage is TRBJ1-1; no clear D. The CDR3 runs to 15 residues. The ends were cut back, 2 bases at V and 1 base at J, with 11 bases in the middle. From germline, CDR1 is MNHEY and CDR2 SVGAGI. The CDR3 loop reads CASSYRPEENTEAFF. The CDR3 nucleotides read TGTGCCAGCAGTTACCGTCCAGAGGAGAACACTGAAGCTTTCTTT.

Remarks on this clone: This sample also contains other DNA sequences that code for the same CDR3. The gene calls are TRBV5-1 and TRBJ2-3; the D is unclear. With 5 bases removed from V and 6 bases from J, the gap between germline ends came to 13 bases. CDR3 length: 13 residues. Germline CDR1 reads SGHRS; CDR2 reads YFSETQ. The CDR3 DNA reads as TGCGCCAGCAGACGAGCGTCGACTGATACGCAGTATTTT. Translated, it gives CASRRASTDTQYF.

V and J are TRBV7-8 and TRBJ2-6; 10 bases match TRBD1. V lost 3 bases to trimming and J lost 0 bases; unmatched junction nucleotides: 8. Germline assignment: CDR1 SGHVS and CDR2 FQNEAQ. This CDR3 contains 19 residues. The DNA of the CDR3 is TGTGCCAGCAGCTTCGCAAAAGGACAGGGGGTCTCTGGGGCCAACGTCCTGACTTTC. This translates into CASSFAKGQGVSGANVLTF.

This clone turned up a few times. This rearrangement joins TRBV5-5 to TRBJ1-2; D ambiguous. Germline V gene data show CDR1 as SGHKS and CDR2 as YYEKEE (reference sequence). The CDR3 covers 15 residues. Trimming shortened V by 2 bases and J by 1 base, and 12 bases separated the two germline ends. In nucleotides, the CDR3 is TGTGCCAGCAGCTTTACGGGGAAGATTAACTATGGCTACACCTTC. Translation gives CASSFTGKINYGYTF.

The rearrangement links TRBV7-9 to TRBJ2-7; possible D gene TRBD1, 6 bases. Trimming removed 5 bases from V and 7 bases from J, with 15 bases in between. CDR1 is SEHNR and CDR2 is FQNEAQ in the germline V gene (reference sequence). The CDR3 extends over 13 amino acids. This CDR3 reads CASSQGTGNEQYF. Written as DNA, the CDR3 is TGTGCCAGCAGCCAGGGGACGGGGAATGAGCAGTACTTC.

V gene TRBV7-9 combines with J gene TRBJ1-6, with D perhaps matching TRBD1 (5 bases). The germline gives CDR1 SEHNR, CDR2 FQNEAQ (reference sequence). The V gene lost 5 bases and the J gene lost 7 bases, with 15 bases spanning the gap. This CDR3 is built from 15 residues. This CDR3 reads CASSARRVLNSPLHF. The CDR3 nucleotides are TGTGCCAGCAGCGCGCGCAGGGTGCTCAATTCACCCCTCCACTTT.

The DNA of the CDR3 is TGTGCCAGCAGCTTAAAACGCGAGCAGTACTTC. It codes for CASSLKREQYF. The chain couples TRBV7-2 to TRBJ2-7; the D is unclear. Per the germline V gene, CDR1 is SGHTA and CDR2 is FQGNSA. CDR3 length: 11 residues. Trimming took off 2 bases at V and 6 bases at J, with 5 bases between the two ends.

The V call is TRBV7-2, the J call TRBJ1-2; 9 bases are a match to TRBD1. The CDR3 is 12 amino acids. The junction had 9 bases not matched to a gene; V was cut back by 11 bases and J by 8 bases. In germline, CDR1 is SGHTA, CDR2 FQGNSA. The CDR3 DNA is TGTGCCGGAGCGAACAGGGGGCGAGGCTACACCTTC. As protein: CAGANRGRGYTF. Full variable domain (outside the CDR3, taken from reference TRBV7-2 and TRBJ1-2): GAGVSQSPSNKVTEKGKDVELRCDPISGHTALYWYRQSLGQGLEFLIYFQGNSAPDKSGLPSDRFSAERTGGSVSTLTIQRTQQEDSAVYLCAGANRGRGYTFGSGTRLTVV.

The genes are TRBV4-1 and TRBJ2-7, with D perhaps TRBD1 (5 bases). The V gene lost 4 bases and the J gene lost 6 bases, with 10 bases spanning the gap. Germline V lookup: CDR1 MGHRA, CDR2 YSYEKL. This CDR3 region has 12 residues. DNA for the CDR3: TGCGCCAGCAGCCTAGTTGGGGCCGAGCAGTACTTC. Protein: CASSLVGAEQYF.

V is TRBV5-1 and J is TRBJ2-7, with 10 bases matching TRBD2. The V and J ends lost 4 bases and 2 bases, in that order; junction bases with no gene match: 6. The CDR3 extends over 15 amino acids. Per germline, CDR1 SGHRS and CDR2 YFSETQ. The CDR3 is CASSTVAGGTYEQYF. The CDR3 DNA reads TGCGCCAGCAGCACTGTAGCGGGAGGAACCTACGAGCAGTACTTC.

This clone was recorded once. This chain uses TRBV5-5 with TRBJ1-2; unclear D gene. Trimming removed 4 bases at V and 8 bases at J, with 15 bases between. The CDR3 length is 13 residues. Germline loops: CDR1 SGHKS, CDR2 YYEKEE (reference sequence). The CDR3 region has the DNA TGTGCCAGCAGCCCCCGCCAGGAGGGAGGCTACACCTTC. Its translation: CASSPRQEGGYTF.

This chain uses TRBV6-1 with TRBJ2-6; no clear D. V lost 2 bases and J 0 bases, leaving 14 bases between the germline ends. Germline CDR1 MNHNS, CDR2 SASEGT. The CDR3 spans 18 residues. The CDR3 sequence: CASSEMAKFSSGANVLTF. Here the CDR3 DNA reads TGTGCCAGCAGTGAAATGGCAAAGTTTAGCTCTGGGGCCAACGTCCTGACTTTC.

The V gene is TRBV29-1, the J gene TRBJ1-4, with 7 bases matching TRBD1. Germline loops: CDR1 SQVTM, CDR2 ANQGSEA. V was pared by 7 bases and J by 0 bases, with 2 bases of the junction left unmatched. This CDR3 is 13 amino acids long. CDR3 in amino acids: CSARGATNEKLFF. In nucleotides, the CDR3 is TGCAGCGCCAGGGGGGCAACTAATGAAAAACTGTTTTTT.

V is TRBV6-6 and J is TRBJ2-7; no clear D gene. Germline V CDR1 and CDR2: MNHNY, SVGAGI (reference sequence). The CDR3 is made up of 12 amino acids. The V end lost 5 bases, the J end lost 1 base, and 6 bases lay between the germline ends. The CDR3 region is CASSTLSYEQYF. Written as DNA, the CDR3 is TGTGCCAGCAGTACATTATCCTACGAGCAGTACTTC.